The entry that follows covers one TCR beta chain sequence. The antigen remains undetermined. Sequence at one end of the junction differs from germline and may be a read error. The data stem from a study of CD8+CD57+ T cells in acquired aplastic anemia. Study-wide results and caveats: Controls and patients did not differ significantly in CD8+ Simpson's diversity.

Genomic DNA acted as the template from which TCR beta VDJ combination and CDR3 sequence profiling were carried out. MiXCR, run by TCRdb on the reads, gives a single entry per CDR3 protein. The profile shows around 220,000 distinct CDR3 sequences, about half of them singletons. Sequencing involved patients with CD8+CD57+ cell expansion previously shown by flow cytometry. Patients uniformly had severe acquired aplastic anemia. All patients were therapy-naive when blood was sampled. This CDR3 spans 16 amino acids. In germline, CDR1 is LNHDA, CDR2 SQIVND (reference sequence). The sample consisted of sorted CD4+, CD8+, or CD8+CD57+ T cells (not recorded which) from PBMCs. This TCR came from a human donor with aplastic anemia. V is TRBV19 and J is TRBJ2-5; 10 bases map to TRBD1. The CDR3 loop reads CASSTWDRGSREAQYF. As DNA, the CDR3 is TGTGCCAGCAGTACCTGGGACAGGGGTTCTCGGGAGGCCCAGTACTTC.